This TCR beta chain was profiled in a study of human T cells and chemical hapten exposure. Study as a whole: 2% DPC applied to an approximately 2 cm by approximately 2 cm arm area sensitized donors. Notes on the study in general: TCRs exceeding 1 in 1000 frequency stayed unchanged with DPC sensitization. Because all patients had alopecia, their immune responses might differ from healthy ones.

TCRdb independently ran MiXCR on the RACE reads; one entry per CDR3 protein. Among about 70,000 distinct CDR3 sequences, 8.5% were seen once, and the ten largest hold 3% to 4.5%. Turning to this clonotype: The antigen remains undetermined.

Time point noted: patch test 2, 6 weeks after DPC sensitization. Treatment noted: therapeutic diphenylcyclopropenone sensitization with weekly scalp DPC. This CDR3 has 17 amino acids. Germline assignment: CDR1 SQVTM and CDR2 ANQGSEA. With V trimmed by 5 bases and J by 1 base, 6 bases remained unmatched. The chain couples TRBV29-1 to TRBJ2-2; 14 nucleotides agree with TRBD2. The material was whole blood, obtained in connection with sensitization to the hapten diphenylcyclopropenone (DPC). This sequence was found in a woman aged 45-60 years with alopecia areata. Some clones in this sample may be carry-over from other donors' samples. This CDR3 is CSVTGLAGEGNTGELFF. CDR3 nucleotides: TGCAGCGTTACGGGACTAGCGGGAGAGGGGAACACCGGGGAGCTGTTTTTT.